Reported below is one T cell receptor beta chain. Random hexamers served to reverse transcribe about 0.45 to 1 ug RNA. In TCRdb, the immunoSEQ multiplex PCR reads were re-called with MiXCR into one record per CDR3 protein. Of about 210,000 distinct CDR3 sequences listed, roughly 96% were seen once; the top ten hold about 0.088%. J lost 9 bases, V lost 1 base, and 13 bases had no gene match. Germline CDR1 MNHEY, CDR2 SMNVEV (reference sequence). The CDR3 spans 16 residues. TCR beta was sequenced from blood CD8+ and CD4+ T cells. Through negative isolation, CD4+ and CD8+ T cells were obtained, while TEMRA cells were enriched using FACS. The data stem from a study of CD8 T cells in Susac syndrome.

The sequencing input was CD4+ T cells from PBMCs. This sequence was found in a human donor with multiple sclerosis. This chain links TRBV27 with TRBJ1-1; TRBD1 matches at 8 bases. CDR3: CASSLYGQGSLRKAFF. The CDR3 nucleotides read TGTGCCAGCAGTTTATATGGACAGGGCTCTCTTCGGAAAGCTTTCTTT.